This T cell receptor beta chain was sequenced in a study of blood T cell repertoires in COVID-19. As for the study in general: T cells, B-cell-depleted T cells, or PBMCs supplied cDNA or gDNA.

The CDR3 runs to 13 residues. In germline, CDR1 is MNHEY, CDR2 SMNVEV (reference sequence). V lost 8 bases, J lost 0 bases, and 8 bases lay in between. Assay used: immunoSEQ multiplex PCR; TCRdb lists only in-frame clones, some missing. The repertoire holds about 180,000 clones, roughly 79% seen once, with 26% in the top ten. Sequenced sample: peripheral blood. The chain joins TRBV27 to TRBJ1-5; D unresolved. The sequence came from a woman aged 65 to 85 with acute or convalescent COVID-19. The CDR3 DNA reads as TGTGCCAGCGGGCGAGCTAGCAATCAGCCCCAGCATTTT. This translates into CASGRASNQPQHF.